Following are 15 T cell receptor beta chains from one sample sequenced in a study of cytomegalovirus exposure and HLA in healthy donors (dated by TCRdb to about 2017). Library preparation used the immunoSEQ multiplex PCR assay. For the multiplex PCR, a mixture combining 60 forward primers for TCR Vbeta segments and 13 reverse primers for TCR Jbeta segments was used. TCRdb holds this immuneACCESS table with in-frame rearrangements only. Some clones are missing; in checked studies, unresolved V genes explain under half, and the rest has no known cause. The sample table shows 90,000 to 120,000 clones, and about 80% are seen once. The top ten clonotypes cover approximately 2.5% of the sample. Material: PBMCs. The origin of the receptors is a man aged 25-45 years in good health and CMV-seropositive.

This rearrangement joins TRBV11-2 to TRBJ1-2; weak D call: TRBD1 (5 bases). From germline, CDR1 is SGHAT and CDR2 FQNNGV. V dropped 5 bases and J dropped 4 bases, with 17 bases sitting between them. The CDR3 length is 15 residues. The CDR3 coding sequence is TGTGCCAGCAGCGTTCCATCCAGGGCCCCCTATGGCTACACCTTC. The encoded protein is CASSVPSRAPYGYTF. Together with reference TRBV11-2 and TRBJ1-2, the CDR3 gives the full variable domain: EAGVAQSPRYKIIEKRQSVAFWCNPISGHATLYWYQQILGQGPKLLIQFQNNGVVDDSQLPKDRFSAERLKGVDSTLKIQPAKLEDSAVYLCASSVPSRAPYGYTFGSGTRLTVV.

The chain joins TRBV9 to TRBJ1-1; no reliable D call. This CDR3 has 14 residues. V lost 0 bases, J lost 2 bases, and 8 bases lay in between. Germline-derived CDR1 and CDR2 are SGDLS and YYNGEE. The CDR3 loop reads CASSVGAGNTEAFF. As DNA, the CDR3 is TGTGCCAGCAGCGTAGGGGCAGGTAACACTGAAGCTTTCTTT. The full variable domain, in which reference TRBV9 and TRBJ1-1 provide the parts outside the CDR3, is DSGVTQTPKHLITATGQRVTLRCSPRSGDLSVYWYQQSLDQGLQFLIQYYNGEERAKGNILERFSAQQFPDLHSELNLSSLELGDSALYFCASSVGAGNTEAFFGQGTRLTVV.

Written as DNA, the CDR3 is TGTGCCAGCAGAGGTGGGCACACTGAAGCTTTCTTT. It translates to CASRGGHTEAFF. V and J are TRBV6-4 and TRBJ1-1; D ambiguous. This CDR3 has 12 amino acids. Germline V gene sequence: CDR1 MRHNA, CDR2 SNTAGT. Trimming removed 6 bases from V and 3 bases from J, with 8 bases in between.

The CDR3 spells CASSPKTGGYYEQYF. The CDR3 nucleotides are TGTGCCAGCAGTCCGAAGACAGGGGGTTATTACGAGCAGTACTTC. J is TRBJ2-7 and V is TRBV6-6; 9 bases match TRBD1. V lost 5 bases and J lost 4; bases outside the gene matches: 9. CDR1 MNHNY and CDR2 SVGAGI come from the germline V gene (reference sequence). The length of the CDR3 is 15 residues.

The CDR3 region is CASSPGEGTGGTEAFF. The CDR3 region has the DNA TGTGCCAGCTCACCGGGGGAAGGTACGGGAGGCACTGAAGCTTTCTTT. The rearrangement links TRBV18 to TRBJ1-1, with a tentative D call TRBD1 (5 bases). Per germline, CDR1 KGHSH and CDR2 LQKENI. The CDR3 has 16 amino acids. With 3 bases removed from V and 4 bases from J, the gap between germline ends came to 18 bases.

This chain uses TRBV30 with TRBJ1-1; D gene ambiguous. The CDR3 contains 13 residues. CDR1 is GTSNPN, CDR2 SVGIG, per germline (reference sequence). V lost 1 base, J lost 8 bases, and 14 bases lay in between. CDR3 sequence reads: CAWSDDPGSEAFF. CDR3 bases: TGTGCCTGGAGTGACGATCCGGGATCCGAAGCTTTCTTT.

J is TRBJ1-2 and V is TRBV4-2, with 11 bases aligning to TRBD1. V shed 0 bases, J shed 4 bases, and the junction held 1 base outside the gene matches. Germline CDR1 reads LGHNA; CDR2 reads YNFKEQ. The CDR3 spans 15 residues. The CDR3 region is CASSQEGQGGYGYTF. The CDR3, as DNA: TGTGCCAGCAGCCAAGAGGGACAGGGGGGCTATGGCTACACCTTC.

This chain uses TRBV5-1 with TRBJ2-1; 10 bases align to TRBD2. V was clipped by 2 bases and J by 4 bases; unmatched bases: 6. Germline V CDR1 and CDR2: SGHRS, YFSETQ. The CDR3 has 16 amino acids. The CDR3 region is CASSFTAGGIYNEQFF. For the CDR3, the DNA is TGCGCCAGCAGCTTTACAGCGGGGGGGATATACAATGAGCAGTTCTTC.

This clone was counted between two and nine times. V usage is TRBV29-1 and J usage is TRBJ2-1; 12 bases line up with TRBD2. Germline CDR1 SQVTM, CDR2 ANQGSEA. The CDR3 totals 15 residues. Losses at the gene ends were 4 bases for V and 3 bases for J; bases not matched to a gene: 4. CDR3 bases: TGCAGCGTTGGCCAGACTAGCGGGGGCTACAATGAGCAGTTCTTC. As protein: CSVGQTSGGYNEQFF.

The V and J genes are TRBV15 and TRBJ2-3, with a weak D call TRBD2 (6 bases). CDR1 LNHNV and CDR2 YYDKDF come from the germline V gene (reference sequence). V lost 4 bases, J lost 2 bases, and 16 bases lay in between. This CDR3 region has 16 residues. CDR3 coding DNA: TGTGCCACCAGCACAAGACTAGGAGGCTTCACAGATACGCAGTATTTT. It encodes CATSTRLGGFTDTQYF.

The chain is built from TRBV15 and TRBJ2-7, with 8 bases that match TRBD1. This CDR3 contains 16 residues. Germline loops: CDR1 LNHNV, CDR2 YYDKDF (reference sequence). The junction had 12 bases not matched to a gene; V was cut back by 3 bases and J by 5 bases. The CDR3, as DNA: TGTGCCACCAGCAGTCCTATGGGGACAGGCTCGAACGAGCAGTACTTC. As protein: CATSSPMGTGSNEQYF.

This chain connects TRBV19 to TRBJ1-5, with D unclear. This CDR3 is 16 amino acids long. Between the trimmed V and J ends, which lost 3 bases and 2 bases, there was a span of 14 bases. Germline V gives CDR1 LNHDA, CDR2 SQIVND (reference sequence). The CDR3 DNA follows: TGTGCCAGTAGTATCTTGACCAAGAGGGGCAATCAGCCCCAGCATTTT. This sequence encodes CASSILTKRGNQPQHF.

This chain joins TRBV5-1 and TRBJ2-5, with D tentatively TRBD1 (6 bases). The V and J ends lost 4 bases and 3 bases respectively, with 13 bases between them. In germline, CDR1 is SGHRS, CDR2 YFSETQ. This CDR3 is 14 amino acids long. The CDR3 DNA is TGCGCCAGCAGCCTAGACAGGAGTGAAGAGACCCAGTACTTC. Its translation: CASSLDRSEETQYF.

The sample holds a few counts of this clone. This CDR3 reads CASRQASPLHF. The CDR3 DNA reads as TGTGCCAGCAGACAGGCTTCACCCCTCCACTTT. The rearrangement joins TRBV6-5 to TRBJ1-6, with a tentative D call TRBD1 (5 bases). This CDR3 spans 11 amino acids. Germline CDR1 reads MNHEY; CDR2 reads SVGAGI. Trimming removed 6 bases from V and 9 bases from J, with 6 bases in between.

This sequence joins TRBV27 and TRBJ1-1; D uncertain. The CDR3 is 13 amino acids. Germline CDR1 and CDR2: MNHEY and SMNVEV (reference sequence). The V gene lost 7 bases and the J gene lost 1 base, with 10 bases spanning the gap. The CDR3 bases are TGTGCCAGCATCCAACATCCGAACACTGAAGCTTTCTTT. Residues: CASIQHPNTEAFF.